The rows below give T cell receptor beta chains drawn from one sample of a study of shared T cell receptors in the human thymus. Sequencing used immunoSEQ multiplex PCR; TCRdb keeps in-frame clones, though not all of them. The sample has hundreds of thousands of clones, approximately 88% seen once. These sequences were also reported in another study, on human thymus T cells.

Sequencing was carried out using thymocytes. The receptors stem from a boy under two years old with a congenital heart defect. The CDR3 runs from the conserved cysteine through the conserved F or W. D genes are given only for firm matches. Size values are once, few and many counts, or a class for expanded clones, and some rows have none.

>TRBD2|TRBJ2-3|.|TRBV30
CAWSPSGRLDTDTQYF
TGTGCCTGGTCCCCTAGCGGGAGGCTGGACACAGATACGCAGTATTTT
>.|TRBJ1-1|.|TRBV6-5
CASTHGHLNTEAFF
TGTGCCAGCACTCACGGACACTTGAACACTGAAGCTTTCTTT
>TRBD1|TRBJ1-1|.|TRBV14
CASSPWTGLNTEAFF
TGTGCCAGCAGCCCTTGGACAGGGCTGAACACTGAAGCTTTCTTT
>.|TRBJ2-1|.|TRBV29-1
CSVGRLANWDNEQFF
TGCAGCGTTGGGCGACTTGCCAATTGGGACAATGAGCAGTTCTTC
>TRBD2|TRBJ2-7|.|TRBV7-9
CASSLVTSGRARNEQYF
TGTGCCAGCAGCTTAGTAACCAGCGGGAGGGCGAGGAACGAGCAGTACTTC
>TRBD2|TRBJ2-7|.|TRBV7-2
CASSLLRTLAGSYEQYF
TGTGCCAGCAGCCTGCTGCGTACCTTAGCGGGATCCTACGAGCAGTACTTC
>TRBD1|TRBJ2-5|.|TRBV27
CASSFRGQPSDQETQYF
TGTGCCAGCAGTTTTCGGGGACAGCCAAGCGACCAAGAGACCCAGTACTTC
>TRBD2|TRBJ2-5|.|TRBV5-4
CASSMDRLAGGRETQYF
TGTGCCAGCAGCATGGATAGGCTAGCGGGAGGAAGGGAGACCCAGTACTTC
>TRBD1|TRBJ1-2|.|TRBV5-1
CASSPGTGGVYGYTF
TGCGCCAGCTCCCCGGGGACAGGGGGCGTTTATGGCTACACCTTC
>TRBD2|TRBJ2-5|.|TRBV5-1
CASSPDGAGVVETQYF
TGCGCCAGCAGCCCAGACGGGGCGGGAGTTGTCGAGACCCAGTACTTC
>.|TRBJ2-1|.|TRBV5-3
CASSSLISYNEQFF
TGTGCCAGTTCTAGCTTAATCTCCTACAATGAGCAGTTCTTC
>TRBD1|TRBJ1-6|.|TRBV27
CASSLSRGQGYNSPLHF
TGTGCCAGCAGTTTATCAAGAGGACAGGGGTATAATTCACCCCTCCACTTT
>TRBD2|TRBJ2-3|.|TRBV7-2
CASSCGLAGDDTQYF
TGTGCCAGCAGCTGCGGACTAGCGGGAGACGATACGCAGTATTTT
>.|TRBJ2-5|.|TRBV5-1
CASSPRDFKETQYF
TGCGCCAGCAGCCCGCGGGACTTTAAAGAGACCCAGTACTTC
>.|TRBJ2-7|.|TRBV4-3
CASSQETFRPYEQYF
TGCGCCAGCAGCCAAGAGACTTTTCGCCCCTACGAGCAGTACTTC
>TRBD2|TRBJ2-7|.|TRBV6-5
CASSYLAGQYDEQYF
TGTGCCAGCAGTTACCTAGCGGGACAGTACGACGAGCAGTACTTC
>.|TRBJ2-3|.|TRBV11-2
CASSFRGLGDTQYF
TGTGCCAGCAGCTTCAGGGGTCTGGGAGATACGCAGTATTTT
>TRBD2|TRBJ2-1|.|TRBV29-1
CSVEVDLGTSGRSAGNEQFF
TGCAGCGTTGAAGTCGACCTCGGGACTAGCGGGAGGTCTGCGGGCAATGAGCAGTTCTTC
>TRBD2|TRBJ2-5|.|TRBV7-9
CASSLERERAQETQYF
TGTGCCAGCAGCTTAGAGCGGGAGAGGGCCCAAGAGACCCAGTACTTC
>TRBD1|TRBJ2-7|.|TRBV6-5
CASSYGGHRGSYEQYF
TGTGCCAGCAGTTACGGCGGTCACAGGGGAAGCTACGAGCAGTACTTC
>.|TRBJ2-5|.|TRBV4-2
CASSQDGGGGAETQYF
TGTGCCAGCAGCCAAGATGGGGGTGGGGGCGCTGAGACCCAGTACTTC
>TRBD2|TRBJ2-3|.|TRBV29-1
CSVGTSGSADTQYF
TGCAGCGTTGGGACTAGCGGGAGTGCAGATACGCAGTATTTT
>.|TRBJ1-5|.|TRBV4-3
CASSLYRQGSQPQHF
TGCGCCAGCAGCCTTTACCGGCAGGGTTCTCAGCCCCAGCATTTT
>.|TRBJ2-7|.|TRBV30
CAWSIHRASYEQYF
TGTGCCTGGAGTATTCACAGGGCGTCCTACGAGCAGTACTTC
>.|TRBJ2-7|once|TRBV29-1
CSVDAGKRYEQYF
TGCAGCGTTGACGCGGGGAAAAGGTACGAGCAGTACTTC
>TRBD1|TRBJ1-2|once|TRBV5-4
CASSLDRGLAGYTF
TGTGCCAGCAGCCTGGACAGGGGTTTGGCTGGCTACACCTTC
>TRBD2|TRBJ2-1|.|TRBV7-8
CASSLVETGRADEQFF
TGTGCCAGCAGCTTAGTTGAGACCGGGAGGGCCGATGAGCAGTTCTTC
>TRBD1|TRBJ2-7|.|TRBV7-2
CASSLQDRREQYF
TGTGCCAGCAGCCTGCAGGACAGGCGGGAGCAGTACTTC
>TRBD1|TRBJ1-5|.|TRBV29-1
CSVGQGVGQPQHF
TGCAGCGTTGGCCAGGGGGTAGGGCAGCCCCAGCATTTT
>TRBD1|TRBJ2-7|.|TRBV4-3
CASSQGRYRGRGEQYF
TGCGCCAGCAGCCAAGGCCGTTACAGGGGGCGCGGGGAGCAGTACTTC
>.|TRBJ2-5|.|TRBV4-3
CASSQNTGQETQYF
TGCGCCAGCAGCCAAAATACAGGCCAAGAGACCCAGTACTTC
>TRBD1|TRBJ2-6|.|TRBV30
CAWSAQQGAQHWANVLTF
TGTGCCTGGAGTGCCCAACAGGGGGCACAGCACTGGGCCAACGTCCTGACTTTC
>.|TRBJ1-1|.|TRBV18
CASSPTEGTNTEAFF
TGTGCCAGCTCACCCACGGAGGGTACGAACACTGAAGCTTTCTTT
>.|TRBJ2-1|.|TRBV7-2
CASSLSGYDNEQFF
TGTGCCAGCAGCTTGTCGGGATACGACAATGAGCAGTTCTTC
>TRBD2|TRBJ2-1|few|TRBV9
CASSPPGTSGIFSYNEQFF
TGTGCCAGCAGCCCACCCGGGACTAGCGGGATCTTCTCCTACAATGAGCAGTTCTTC
>TRBD1|TRBJ1-4|.|TRBV19
CASGRTGLNEKLFF
TGTGCCAGCGGCCGGACAGGGCTTAATGAAAAACTGTTTTTT
>TRBD2|TRBJ2-1|.|TRBV7-8
CASSPIAGGADEQFF
TGTGCCAGCAGCCCCATAGCGGGTGGGGCAGATGAGCAGTTCTTC